These 23 T cell receptor beta chains share one sample of origin, sequenced in a study of graft-versus-host responses after intestinal transplantation. Investigators treated the graft tissue so that it released intraepithelial and lamina propria lymphocytes. Sequencing was performed with immunoSEQ multiplex PCR; in TCRdb, only in-frame clones are kept and a portion is missing. The data show some 20,000 clones, with around 72% seen just once and less than 10% held by the top ten. This material consisted of ileum tissue, taken less than 21 days after intestinal transplant. The receptors derive from a human patient who received an intestinal transplant, so some T cells may come from the graft donor.

The chain recombines TRBV27 with TRBJ2-5; TRBD2 matches 13 bases. In germline, CDR1 is MNHEY, CDR2 SMNVEV (reference sequence). Trimming at V came to 4 bases and at J to 4 bases, leaving 6 bases not matched to a gene. This CDR3 has 16 residues. In nucleotides, the CDR3 is TGTGCCAGCAGTTCCCCGGGACTAGCGGGAAGAGAGACCCAGTACTTC. Protein: CASSSPGLAGRETQYF.

This clone was seen once. The chain links TRBV18 to TRBJ1-1; 8 bases are shared with TRBD1. The CDR3 spans 13 residues. V was clipped by 6 bases and J by 3 bases; unmatched bases: 3. The germline gives CDR1 KGHSH, CDR2 LQKENI. CDR3 bases: TGTGCCAGCTCCCCGGGACAGGACACTGAAGCTTTCTTT. This translates into CASSPGQDTEAFF.

This chain connects TRBV9 to TRBJ2-3; TRBD2 agrees at 9 bases. CDR3 length: 17 residues. V lost 0 bases and J lost 2; bases outside the gene matches: 7. CDR1 is SGDLS and CDR2 is YYNGEE in the germline V gene. CDR3 sequence reads: CASSVEGGGVFTDTQYF. In DNA form, the CDR3 reads TGTGCCAGCAGCGTAGAAGGCGGGGGGGTTTTCACAGATACGCAGTATTTT.

The chain employs TRBV7-8 and TRBJ1-2; 10 bases match TRBD1. Germline CDR1 is SGHVS and CDR2 is FQNEAQ. With 5 bases clipped from V and 2 bases from J, the junction kept 5 bases outside the gene matches. This CDR3 contains 15 residues. This CDR3 is CASSTWTGGNYGYTF. DNA of the CDR3: TGTGCCAGCAGCACTTGGACAGGGGGAAACTATGGCTACACCTTC.

Regarding this clone: This CDR3 is also generated by other DNA sequences in the sample. The V and J genes are TRBV6-1 and TRBJ1-5; tentative D call: TRBD1 (6 bases). Germline CDR1 and CDR2: MNHNS and SASEGT. CDR3 length: 15 amino acids. Trimming stripped 2 bases from V and 2 bases from J, with 10 bases between. The CDR3 DNA reads as TGTGCCAGCAGTGAAAGGGGGAGGGGCAATCAGCCCCAGCATTTT. Encoded protein: CASSERGRGNQPQHF.

The chain links TRBV5-1 to TRBJ1-1; TRBD1 agrees at 8 bases. CDR1 SGHRS and CDR2 YFSETQ come from the germline V gene. V shed 1 base, J shed 5 bases, and the junction held 7 bases outside the gene matches. This CDR3 has 15 residues. The CDR3 region has the DNA TGCGCCAGCAGCTTGTCAGGGGGCGGTCGGACTGAAGCTTTCTTT. It specifies CASSLSGGGRTEAFF. The full variable domain, with the rest looked up from reference TRBV5-1 and TRBJ1-1, is KAGVTQTPRYLIKTRGQQVTLSCSPISGHRSVSWYQQTPGQGLQFLFEYFSETQRNKGNFPGRFSGRQFSNSRSEMNVSTLELGDSALYLCASSLSGGGRTEAFFGQGTRLTVV.

The chain carries TRBV4-1 and TRBJ2-3, with TRBD1 as a possible D gene (5 bases). This CDR3 is built from 15 residues. The V and J ends lost 1 base and 2 bases respectively, with 10 bases between them. Looked up from germline, CDR1 is MGHRA and CDR2 is YSYEKL. The chain's CDR3 is CASSQGGGFTDTQYF. The CDR3 coding sequence is TGCGCCAGCAGCCAAGGGGGCGGTTTCACAGATACGCAGTATTTT.

The chain recombines TRBV2 with TRBJ1-6, with D uncertain. Germline CDR1 SNHLY, CDR2 FYNNEI. The length of the CDR3 is 15 residues. The ends were cut back, 4 bases at V and 6 bases at J, with 13 bases in the middle. This CDR3 is CASSVSGLSNSPLHF. The DNA for the CDR3 is TGTGCCAGCAGTGTGAGCGGGTTGAGTAATTCACCCCTCCACTTT.

DNA of the CDR3: TGTGCCAGCTCACCACCTAGCGGGAGATTGGAGACCCAGTACTTC. Translation: CASSPPSGRLETQYF. The chain carries TRBV18 and TRBJ2-5, with 9 bases that match TRBD2. The CDR3 contains 15 residues. Looked up from germline, CDR1 is KGHSH and CDR2 is LQKENI. The V segment lost 0 bases and the J segment 5 bases; nucleotides outside the gene matches: 4.

This chain uses TRBV15 with TRBJ1-3; D not resolved. CDR3 length: 13 amino acids. V shed 4 bases and J shed 8 bases, with 12 bases lying between them. Germline CDR1 LNHNV, CDR2 YYDKDF (reference sequence). The CDR3 DNA reads TGTGCCACCAGCACGTTGGCCCAGGACACCATATATTTT. Translating it yields CATSTLAQDTIYF.

The chain couples TRBV7-2 to TRBJ1-2, with 9 bases aligning to TRBD1. V gave up 3 bases and J gave up 4 bases; unmatched junction bases: 18. The CDR3 sequence is 19 residues long. Per germline, CDR1 SGHTA and CDR2 FQGNSA. CDR3 DNA sequence: TGTGCCAGCAGCTTCGGATTAGGTGCCGGGACAGGGTCGATCTATGGCTACACCTTC. Translated: CASSFGLGAGTGSIYGYTF.

The gene calls are TRBV4-3 and TRBJ1-2; weak D call: TRBD1 (5 bases). V was clipped by 4 bases and J by 4 bases, with 13 bases between them. The CDR3 contains 14 residues. From germline, CDR1 is LGHNA and CDR2 YSLEER. Here the CDR3 reads CASSPGGGTYGYTF. For the CDR3, the DNA is TGCGCCAGCAGCCCCGGGGGAGGGACCTATGGCTACACCTTC.

Written as DNA, the CDR3 is TGTGCCAGTAGCAACTTTATATCAGAGGCAGATACGCAGTATTTT. Translated: CASSNFISEADTQYF. This chain joins TRBV19 and TRBJ2-3; D remains ambiguous. CDR3 length: 15 amino acids. Germline V lookup: CDR1 LNHDA, CDR2 SQIVND (reference sequence). V gave up 6 bases and J gave up 4 bases, with 17 bases separating them. The entire variable domain, with the rest obtained from reference TRBV19 and TRBJ2-3, is as follows: DGGITQSPKYLFRKEGQNVTLSCEQNLNHDAMYWYRQDPGQGLRLIYYSQIVNDFQKGDIAEGYSVSREKKESFPLTVTSAQKNPTAFYLCASSNFISEADTQYFGPGTRLTVL.

This chain links TRBV29-1 with TRBJ1-2, with 9 bases matching TRBD1. The CDR3 is 16 residues long. From germline, CDR1 is SQVTM and CDR2 ANQGSEA. Trimming removed 6 bases from V and 2 bases from J; junction bases left unmatched: 13. CDR3: CSVQTTGTGWNYGYTF. CDR3 DNA sequence: TGCAGCGTCCAAACGACTGGGACAGGGTGGAACTATGGCTACACCTTC.

The chain uses TRBV6-1 and TRBJ2-2; maybe TRBD2 (6 bases). This CDR3 is built from 16 residues. Germline V lookup: CDR1 MNHNS, CDR2 SASEGT. Deletions cut 2 bases from V and 3 bases from J, with 13 bases between. In nucleotides, the CDR3 is TGTGCCAGCAGTGAATTTGGGAGGTGGGACACCGGGGAGCTGTTTTTT. It encodes CASSEFGRWDTGELFF.

In this sample, this clone turned up a few times. The chain has TRBV15 and TRBJ1-5, with 7 positions matching TRBD1. V gave up 1 base and J gave up 1 base; unmatched junction bases: 10. The CDR3 has 18 residues. Germline CDR1 reads LNHNV; CDR2 reads YYDKDF (reference sequence). The CDR3 region has the DNA TGTGCCACCAGCAGAGTTATTTCTGACAGGGAAAGCAATCAGCCCCAGCATTTT. This encodes CATSRVISDRESNQPQHF.

This clone was counted a few times. The chain carries TRBV25-1 and TRBJ1-3; D possibly corresponds to TRBD1 (6 bases). The V gene's germline CDR1 is MGHDK and CDR2 SYGVNS. Trimming left V 2 bases short and J 10 bases short, with 12 bases between. The CDR3 is 13 amino acids. The CDR3 loop reads CASSETGKQTIYF. In DNA form, the CDR3 reads TGTGCCAGCAGTGAAACAGGGAAACAAACCATATATTTT. Together with reference TRBV25-1 and TRBJ1-3, the CDR3 gives the full variable domain: EADIYQTPRYLVIGTGKKITLECSQTMGHDKMYWYQQDPGMELHLIHYSYGVNSTEKGDLSSESTVSRIRTEHFPLTLESARPSHTSQYLCASSETGKQTIYFGEGSWLTVV.

The rearrangement links TRBV5-6 to TRBJ2-2, with a possible D match to TRBD2 (6 bases). From germline, CDR1 is SGHDT and CDR2 YYEEEE. The CDR3 length is 15 residues. V was trimmed by 4 bases and J by 4 bases, leaving 14 bases between them. The CDR3 coding sequence is TGTGCCAGCAGCCCTACCGGGACTCCCACCGGGGAGCTGTTTTTT. It encodes CASSPTGTPTGELFF.

Within the sample, this clone is medium-sized. This sequence joins TRBV6-1 and TRBJ1-1; TRBD1 agrees at 8 bases. Germline CDR1 MNHNS, CDR2 SASEGT. This CDR3 has 13 amino acids. J gave up 2 bases and V 7 bases, and 3 bases lay outside the gene matches. The CDR3 sequence: CASTQGGNTEAFF. In nucleotides, the CDR3 is TGTGCCAGCACACAGGGGGGTAACACTGAAGCTTTCTTT.

The J gene is TRBJ1-5, the V gene TRBV4-1; possible D gene TRBD1, 6 bases. Trimming stripped 0 bases from V and 7 bases from J, with 16 bases between. This CDR3 spans 16 amino acids. Germline loops: CDR1 MGHRA, CDR2 YSYEKL. CDR3 in DNA: TGCGCCAGCAGCCAAGATCCGCGTCAGGGGTGGCAGCCCCAGCATTTT. Its translation: CASSQDPRQGWQPQHF.

The chain joins TRBV29-1 to TRBJ1-6; 7 bases fit TRBD1. The CDR3 loop spans 17 amino acids. Germline CDR1 reads SQVTM; CDR2 reads ANQGSEA. Trimming removed 6 bases from V and 4 bases from J; junction bases left unmatched: 15. DNA of the CDR3: TGCAGCGTACAAATATACAGGGGCGCCGTGTATAATTCACCCCTCCACTTT. Encoded protein: CSVQIYRGAVYNSPLHF.

The chain employs TRBV5-1 and TRBJ2-7; 7 bases map to TRBD1. With 3 bases clipped from V and 2 bases from J, the junction kept 5 bases outside the gene matches. CDR1 SGHRS and CDR2 YFSETQ come from the germline V gene. This CDR3 contains 14 residues. The CDR3 here is CASSSSGTAYEQYF. In DNA form, the CDR3 reads TGCGCCAGCAGCTCATCCGGGACAGCCTACGAGCAGTACTTC.

CDR3 coding DNA: TGTGCCAGCAGCTCCCTCCGACAGCAGGGTTCACCCCTCCACTTT. It specifies CASSSLRQQGSPLHF. V usage is TRBV5-4 and J usage is TRBJ1-6; the D gene is possibly TRBD1 (5 bases). The CDR3 runs to 15 residues. V lost 3 bases and J lost 9, with 16 bases in between. Germline CDR1 SGHNT, CDR2 YYREEE (reference sequence).